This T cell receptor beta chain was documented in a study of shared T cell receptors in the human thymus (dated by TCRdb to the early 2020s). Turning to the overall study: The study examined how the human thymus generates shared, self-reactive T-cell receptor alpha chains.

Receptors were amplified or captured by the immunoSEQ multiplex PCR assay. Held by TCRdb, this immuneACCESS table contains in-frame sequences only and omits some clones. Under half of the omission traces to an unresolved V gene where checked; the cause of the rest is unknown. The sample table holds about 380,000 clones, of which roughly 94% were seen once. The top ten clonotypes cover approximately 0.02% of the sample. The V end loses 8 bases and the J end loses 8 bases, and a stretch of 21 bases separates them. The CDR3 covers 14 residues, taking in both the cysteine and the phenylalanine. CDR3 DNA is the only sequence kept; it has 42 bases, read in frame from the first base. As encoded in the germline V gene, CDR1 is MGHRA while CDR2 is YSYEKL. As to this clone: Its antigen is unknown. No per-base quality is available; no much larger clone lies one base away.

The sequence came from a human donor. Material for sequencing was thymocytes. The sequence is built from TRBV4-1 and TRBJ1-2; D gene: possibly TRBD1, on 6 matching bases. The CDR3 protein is CASGYGGPFGGYTF. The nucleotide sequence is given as TGCGCCAGCGGCTACGGGGGGCCGTTCGGAGGCTACACCTTC.